Here is one TCR beta chain with its context. Produced via immunoSEQ multiplex PCR; TCRdb's table is partial and in-frame only. Altogether about 250,000 clones are present, 75% to 90% being singletons, with the ten largest covering about 0.8%. These data come from a study of blood T cell repertoires in COVID-19. Study details: Collection of acute and convalescent COVID-19 samples took place in the United States, Italy and Spain. T cells, B-cell-depleted T cells, or PBMCs provided the cDNA or gDNA that served as material.

Germline lookup yields CDR1 DFQATT and CDR2 SNEGSKA (reference sequence). The CDR3 runs 11 residues. The junction had 2 bases not matched to a gene; V was cut back by 7 bases and J by 8 bases. The specimen sequenced was peripheral blood. The TCR comes from a man aged 30 to 39 with acute or convalescent COVID-19. This chain joins TRBV20-1 and TRBJ2-1; 10 bases map to TRBD2. CDR3 bases: TGCAGTGAGAGCGGGAGGGATGAGCAGTTCTTC. It translates to CSESGRDEQFF.